This T cell receptor beta chain was profiled in a study of T cells expressing NK-cell markers. TCRdb reanalyzed the 5' RACE reads, giving one entry per CDR3 protein sequence and no DNA. Its clone listing holds 130,000 to 150,000 distinct CDR3 sequences. The CDR3 is 16 amino acids. Germline CDR1 and CDR2: SEHNR and FQNEAQ (reference sequence). This clonotype originated in a man younger than 30 in good health. Material: blood T cells: a sorted CD56 or NKG2C T cell subset, CD4+ or CD8+ T cells, or bulk PBMC T cells (not recorded which). V gene TRBV7-9 combines with J gene TRBJ1-5; the TRBD1 assignment by TCRdb is unverifiable without DNA. The CDR3 sequence is CASSSNQGANNQPQHF.